The entry below gives a single T cell receptor (beta chain) sequence along with its context. Its recognized antigen is unknown. The sample holds no much larger clone one base away, and base qualities are not on file. The sample originates from a study of T cell changes during pregnancy in multiple sclerosis (dated by TCRdb to about 2019). For the study in its entirety: In women with multiple sclerosis, the researchers looked at how the T cell repertoire shifted as pregnancy progressed.

Preparation of the library involved the immunoSEQ multiplex PCR assay. TCRdb limited this immuneACCESS table to in-frame rearrangements with V and J called. A share of clones is missing; checked studies link under half to unresolved V genes, and the rest is unexplained. The sample profile shows about 45,000 clones; roughly 90% of them were found once. The top ten clonotypes cover about 2% of the sample. V is shortened by 5 bases, J by 0 bases, and the region joining them spans 11 bases. The CDR1 and CDR2 encoded by the germline V gene are SGHRS and YFSETQ. The CDR3 goes from the cysteine to the phenylalanine over 15 residues. The read is trimmed to its CDR3 DNA, 45 bases read in frame from base 1.

Recombination connected TRBV5-1 to TRBJ1-4; the D gene is possibly TRBD1, with 5 bases matching. The specimen was peripheral blood, collected in the first trimester of pregnancy. The clonotype was recovered from a female donor with multiple sclerosis, enrolled in a pregnancy study. The DNA sequence is as follows: TGCGCCAGCAGGACCGACAGTGCAACTAATGAAAAACTGTTTTTT. The translation is CASRTDSATNEKLFF.